This is a list of T cell receptor beta chains from one sample in a study of shared clonotypes between healthy human individuals. The table came from immunoSEQ multiplex PCR; TCRdb's copy has only in-frame clones and leaves some out. The sample holds approximately 640,000 clones; 72% are singletons and the top ten take around 1.8%. The sequenced sample consisted of memory CD4+ T cells sorted from blood. The receptors stem from a woman between 25 and 40 years old in good health. The CDR3 runs from the conserved cysteine through the conserved F or W. Each record gives: V gene, J gene, D gene, clone size, CDR3 protein, CDR3 DNA. D genes are given only for firm matches. Clone size, where shown, is once, few, many, or a class for clones that have expanded.

TRBV28	TRBJ1-2	-	-	CASSLGQAYGYTF	TGTGCCAGCAGTTTAGGGCAGGCCTATGGCTACACCTTC
TRBV20-1	TRBJ2-7	-	-	CSASNSYEQYF	TGCAGTGCTAGCAACTCCTACGAGCAGTACTTC
TRBV19	TRBJ2-7	TRBD1	many	CASSIGTGPYEQYF	TGTGCCAGTAGTATTGGGACAGGGCCCTACGAGCAGTACTTC
TRBV6-5	TRBJ2-7	-	-	CASRREGLYEQYF	TGTGCCAGCAGGCGAGAGGGGCTCTACGAGCAGTACTTC
TRBV29-1	TRBJ2-1	-	-	CSVAVQQWGQFF	TGCAGCGTTGCGGTACAGCAATGGGGGCAGTTCTTC
TRBV6-1	TRBJ2-4	-	-	CASRLIAKNIQYF	TGTGCCAGCAGGCTGATAGCCAAAAACATTCAGTACTTC
TRBV6-1	TRBJ2-2	-	-	CASRDSINTGELFF	TGTGCCAGCAGGGACAGTATCAACACCGGGGAGCTGTTTTTT
TRBV7-9	TRBJ1-1	-	-	CASSLLGPRDTEAFF	TGTGCCAGCAGCCTGCTGGGCCCAAGGGACACTGAAGCTTTCTTT
TRBV28	TRBJ2-7	-	-	CASSSPPGGSYEQYF	TGTGCCAGCAGTTCCCCCCCGGGCGGGTCCTACGAGCAGTACTTC
TRBV5-4	TRBJ1-6	-	few	CASSLASANSPLHF	TGTGCCAGCAGCTTGGCGTCAGCTAATTCACCCCTCCACTTT
TRBV10-1	TRBJ2-7	TRBD1	-	CASSADRGLGEQYF	TGCGCCAGCAGCGCTGACAGGGGACTTGGAGAGCAGTACTTC
TRBV6-1	TRBJ1-1	-	-	CASSGRGGNTEAFF	TGTGCCAGCAGTGGCCGTGGGGGGAACACTGAAGCTTTCTTT
TRBV25-1	TRBJ2-1	-	-	CASSESKGGGEQFF	TGTGCCAGCAGTGAATCAAAGGGAGGAGGGGAGCAGTTCTTC
TRBV7-6	TRBJ2-1	-	-	CASTPSPLTGTSYNEQFF	TGTGCCAGCACCCCGTCCCCGTTGACAGGGACTAGCTACAATGAGCAGTTCTTC
TRBV9	TRBJ2-6	TRBD1	few	CASSVDDRVISGANVLTF	TGTGCCAGCAGCGTAGACGACAGGGTAATCTCTGGGGCCAACGTCCTGACTTTC
TRBV7-8	TRBJ2-3	TRBD1	few	CASSLGQGADTQYF	TGTGCCAGCAGCTTAGGGCAGGGGGCAGATACGCAGTATTTT
TRBV5-8	TRBJ2-7	TRBD1	-	CASSLDRDRGRVF	TGTGCCAGCAGCTTGGACCGGGACAGGGGGAGAGTCTTC
TRBV7-9	TRBJ2-5	-	-	CASSYPQRREKETQYF	TGTGCCAGCAGCTACCCGCAGAGGCGAGAAAAGGAGACCCAGTACTTC
TRBV9	TRBJ2-2	-	-	CASSVGSLTGELFF	TGTGCCAGCAGCGTAGGAAGCTTAACCGGGGAGCTGTTTTTT
TRBV6-5	TRBJ2-7	TRBD2	-	CASSYSAGGTYEQYF	TGTGCCAGCAGTTACTCGGCGGGAGGAACCTACGAGCAGTACTTC
TRBV10-3	TRBJ1-1	-	-	CAIRTQSNTEAFF	TGTGCCATCAGGACACAGTCGAACACTGAAGCTTTCTTT
TRBV5-1	TRBJ1-2	-	-	CASSLEQNSNYGYTF	TGCGCCAGCAGCTTGGAACAGAACTCTAACTATGGCTACACCTTC
TRBV27	TRBJ1-4	TRBD1	-	CASSIRDSTNEKLFF	TGTGCCAGCAGTATAAGGGACAGTACTAATGAAAAACTGTTTTTT
TRBV2	TRBJ1-4	-	-	CASGVNEKLFF	TGTGCCAGCGGGGTAAATGAAAAACTGTTTTTT
TRBV5-4	TRBJ2-3	TRBD2	many	CASSDGGRRTDTQYF	TGTGCCAGCAGCGACGGCGGGAGGCGCACAGATACGCAGTATTTT
TRBV7-6	TRBJ2-2	TRBD1	few	CASSLQGANTGELFF	TGTGCCAGCAGCTTACAGGGGGCGAACACCGGGGAGCTGTTTTTT
TRBV19	TRBJ1-2	TRBD1	-	CASRDRGQNYGYTF	TGTGCCAGTAGAGACAGGGGGCAAAACTATGGCTACACCTTC
TRBV5-8	TRBJ1-1	-	-	CASHRAPSFAEAFF	TGTGCCAGCCACCGGGCCCCATCTTTCGCTGAAGCTTTCTTT
TRBV4-1	TRBJ2-1	-	-	CASSQGYRERFF	TGCGCCAGCAGCCAAGGGTACCGGGAACGGTTCTTC
TRBV15	TRBJ1-3	-	-	CATSATKSSGNTIYF	TGTGCCACCAGCGCCACGAAGAGCTCTGGAAACACCATATATTTT
TRBV27	TRBJ2-1	TRBD2	-	CASGTTLPNEQFF	TGTGCCAGCGGGACTACACTCCCCAATGAGCAGTTCTTC
TRBV6-1	TRBJ1-1	-	-	CASTDSSGTEAFF	TGTGCCAGCACTGACAGTTCGGGCACTGAAGCTTTCTTT
TRBV4-1	TRBJ1-5	-	many	CASSQDNGNQPQHF	TGCGCCAGCAGCCAAGATAACGGTAATCAGCCCCAGCATTTT
TRBV4-1	TRBJ2-1	TRBD2	-	CASSQPTSGDYNEQFF	TGCGCCAGCAGCCAACCTACTAGCGGGGACTACAATGAGCAGTTCTTC
TRBV6-5	TRBJ1-2	TRBD1	-	CASRPQGQGSGYTF	TGTGCCAGCAGACCTCAAGGACAGGGGAGCGGCTACACCTTC
TRBV28	TRBJ2-3	TRBD1	-	CASSHLGQYEADTQYF	TGTGCCAGCAGCCATTTGGGACAGTATGAGGCAGATACGCAGTATTTT
TRBV7-8	TRBJ2-7	TRBD1	-	CASSLARDRGYEQYF	TGTGCCAGCAGCTTAGCAAGGGACAGGGGCTACGAGCAGTACTTC
TRBV10-1	TRBJ2-5	TRBD2	-	CASSRSRSSGQETQYF	TGCGCCAGCAGTAGATCCAGGAGTAGCGGGCAAGAGACCCAGTACTTC
TRBV10-3	TRBJ2-3	-	-	CAISEGTGRKDTQYF	TGTGCCATCAGTGAAGGCACAGGGAGGAAAGATACGCAGTATTTT
TRBV10-1	TRBJ2-7	TRBD1	-	CASSRTGGDEQYF	TGCGCCAGCAGTCGGACAGGGGGCGACGAGCAGTACTTC
TRBV7-9	TRBJ2-3	-	-	CASSFTLNTDTQYF	TGTGCCAGCAGCTTTACATTAAACACAGATACGCAGTATTTT
TRBV5-1	TRBJ1-3	-	few	CASSPPSGAGSGNTIYF	TGCGCCAGCAGCCCGCCTTCGGGCGCTGGCTCTGGAAACACCATATATTTT
TRBV19	TRBJ1-1	-	-	CASRSSGLRGGTEAFF	TGTGCCAGTAGATCCTCAGGGCTTAGGGGTGGCACTGAAGCTTTCTTT
TRBV5-5	TRBJ2-1	TRBD2	few	CASSLALAGAYNEQFF	TGTGCCAGCAGCTTGGCCCTAGCGGGGGCTTACAATGAGCAGTTCTTC
TRBV10-3	TRBJ2-7	-	-	CAISRESYEQYF	TGTGCCATCTCTCGGGAATCCTACGAGCAGTACTTC
TRBV29-1	TRBJ2-7	-	-	CSVALMSMTDYEQYF	TGCAGCGTTGCCCTGATGTCAATGACGGATTACGAGCAGTACTTC
TRBV7-2	TRBJ1-2	-	-	CASSPQRDNYGYTF	TGTGCCAGCAGCCCACAGCGGGACAACTATGGCTACACCTTC
TRBV28	TRBJ2-7	-	-	CASQPAGLGGKQYF	TGTGCCAGCCAACCGGCGGGCCTGGGAGGCAAGCAGTACTTC
TRBV30	TRBJ1-4	TRBD1	once	CAWTPQGGYEKLFF	TGTGCCTGGACCCCCCAGGGGGGCTATGAAAAACTGTTTTTT
TRBV7-9	TRBJ2-7	-	-	CASSLRGQLHEQYF	TGTGCCAGCAGCTTACGAGGACAGCTCCACGAGCAGTACTTC
TRBV19	TRBJ2-7	TRBD1	-	CASSKAGTGGTYEQYF	TGTGCCAGTAGTAAAGCGGGGACAGGGGGGACCTACGAGCAGTACTTC
TRBV6-5	TRBJ2-3	TRBD2	-	CASSSSWEGLSDTQYF	TGTGCCAGCAGTTCCTCGTGGGAGGGCCTCTCAGATACGCAGTATTTT
TRBV19	TRBJ2-5	-	-	CASSILAGIQETQYF	TGTGCCAGTAGTATCCTGGCAGGCATCCAAGAGACCCAGTACTTC
TRBV5-1	TRBJ1-1	-	-	CASSYGNEMNTEAFF	TGCGCCAGCAGCTACGGGAATGAGATGAACACTGAAGCTTTCTTT